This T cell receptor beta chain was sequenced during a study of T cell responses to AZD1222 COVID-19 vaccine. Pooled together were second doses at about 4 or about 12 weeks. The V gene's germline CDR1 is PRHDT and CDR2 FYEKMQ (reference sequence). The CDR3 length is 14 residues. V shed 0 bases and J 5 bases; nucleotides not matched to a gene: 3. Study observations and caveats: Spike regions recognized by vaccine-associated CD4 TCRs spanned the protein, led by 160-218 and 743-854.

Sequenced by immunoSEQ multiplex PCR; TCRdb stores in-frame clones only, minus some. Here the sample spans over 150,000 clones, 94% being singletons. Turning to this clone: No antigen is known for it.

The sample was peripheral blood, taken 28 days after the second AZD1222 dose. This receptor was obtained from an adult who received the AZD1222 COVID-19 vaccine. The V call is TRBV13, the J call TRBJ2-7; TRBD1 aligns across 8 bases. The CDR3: CASSLGGQEDEQYF. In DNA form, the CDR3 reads TGTGCCAGCAGCTTAGGGGGACAGGAGGACGAGCAGTACTTC.